This entry is about one T cell receptor beta chain. Other DNA sequences from this sample encode an identical CDR3 as well. These data come from a study of blood T cell repertoires in COVID-19. Turning to the study itself: The study drew acute and convalescent COVID-19 samples from the United States, Italy and Spain. PBMCs, B-cell-depleted T cells, or T cells provided the cDNA or gDNA that made up the material.

Measured with immunoSEQ multiplex PCR; TCRdb has only the in-frame clones, and not every one. The sample lists 25,000 to 30,000 clones, 55% to 75% seen once, with 20% to 25% in the top ten. The CDR3 runs 14 residues. Trimming took 3 bases from V and 6 from J; bases not matched to a gene: 2. CDR1 MNHEY and CDR2 SMNVEV come from the germline V gene (reference sequence). Material for sequencing was peripheral blood. The clonotype originates from a boy aged 2 to 10 with active or convalescent COVID-19. The gene calls are TRBV27 and TRBJ2-1, with 10 bases identical to TRBD2. The CDR3 bases are TGTGCCAGCAGTTTGGGACTAGCGTCCAATGAGCAGTTCTTC. Its protein product is CASSLGLASNEQFF.